This TCR beta chain derives from a study of T cell changes during pregnancy in multiple sclerosis. The protocol was immunoSEQ multiplex PCR, while the TCRdb copy is restricted to in-frame clones and leaves out a portion. Of 60,000 to 85,000 clones detected, around 90% appear once; the ten largest clones hold 2% to 2.5%. CDR1 and CDR2 (germline): SGHTA, FQGTGA. This CDR3 has 15 residues. As regards this clone: At one end, the junction sequence differs from germline, possibly due to a read error.

This chain joins TRBV7-3 and TRBJ2-1; TRBD2 matches at 11 bases. Sample: peripheral blood, taken in the first trimester of pregnancy. The origin of this receptor is a female donor with multiple sclerosis, enrolled in a pregnancy study. CDR3 DNA sequence: TGTGCCAGCAGCCTAACTAGCGGGGGTTACAATGAGCAGTTCTTC. It codes for CASSLTSGGYNEQFF.